Shown below are 20 T cell receptor beta chains from a single sample sequenced in a study of control samples from healthy donors and cancer patients. Only in-frame clones appear in the TCRdb table, and some are missing; sequencing was by immunoSEQ multiplex PCR. The sample has 85,000 to 95,000 clones, about 87% seen once. What was sequenced was blood. The receptors originated from a woman aged 70-85 years in good health.

This chain joins TRBV3-1 (or the pseudogene TRBV3-2) and TRBJ1-6, with a tentative D call TRBD1 (5 bases). V dropped 5 bases and J dropped 0 bases, with 11 bases sitting between them. Germline lookup yields CDR1 LGHDT and CDR2 YNNKEL (reference sequence). The CDR3 contains 16 residues. The CDR3 spells CASSETGSSYNSPLHF. CDR3 DNA sequence: TGTGCCAGCAGCGAAACAGGTAGCTCCTATAATTCACCCCTCCACTTT.

CDR3 residues: CASSKNLAGGPQETQYF. CDR3 sequence (DNA): TGTGCCAGCAGTAAAAACCTAGCGGGGGGGCCCCAAGAGACCCAGTACTTC. This sequence joins TRBV6-2 or TRBV6-3 and TRBJ2-5; TRBD2 matches at 12 bases. The length of the CDR3 is 17 residues. V was clipped by 5 bases and J by 1 base; unmatched bases: 8. Germline V gene sequence: CDR1 MNHEY, CDR2 SVGEGT.

The CDR3 is CASSGTGDLQETQYF. CDR3 DNA: TGTGCCAGCAGCGGGACTGGGGACCTTCAAGAGACCCAGTACTTC. The chain joins TRBV5-4 to TRBJ2-5, with D maybe TRBD2 (6 bases). CDR3 length equals 15 residues. Germline-derived CDR1 and CDR2 are SGHNT and YYREEE (reference sequence). Trimming took 4 bases from V and 2 from J, leaving 15 bases between them.

The chain joins TRBV25-1 to TRBJ1-2; the D gene is possibly TRBD1 (5 bases). This CDR3 contains 13 residues. V shed 3 bases and J shed 7 bases, with 12 bases lying between them. CDR1 and CDR2 from the germline V gene are MGHDK and SYGVNS. CDR3 residues: CASSEQGSIGYTF. The DNA of the CDR3 is TGTGCCAGCAGTGAGCAGGGTAGCATTGGCTACACCTTC.

This clone was observed a single time. The gene calls are TRBV27 and TRBJ1-2, with a possible D match to TRBD1 (5 bases). There are 14 residues in the CDR3. Germline V CDR1 and CDR2: MNHEY, SMNVEV (reference sequence). V dropped 3 bases and J dropped 8 bases, with 16 bases sitting between them. Here the CDR3 DNA reads TGTGCCAGCAGTTTCATAAAAGGGACGGCCGGCTACACCTTC. It yields the protein CASSFIKGTAGYTF.

This clone came up once. This chain connects TRBV5-1 to TRBJ1-1; maybe TRBD1 (5 bases). V lost 3 bases, J lost 2 bases, and 11 bases lay in between. Germline values: CDR1 SGHRS, CDR2 YFSETQ. This CDR3 has 14 amino acids. The CDR3 coding sequence is TGCGCCAGCAGCTCCCTGGGGGATAACACTGAAGCTTTCTTT. Translating it yields CASSSLGDNTEAFF. Looking up the rest from reference TRBV5-1 and TRBJ1-1 gives the full variable domain: KAGVTQTPRYLIKTRGQQVTLSCSPISGHRSVSWYQQTPGQGLQFLFEYFSETQRNKGNFPGRFSGRQFSNSRSEMNVSTLELGDSALYLCASSSLGDNTEAFFGQGTRLTVV.

V usage is TRBV14 and J usage is TRBJ1-6, with D unclear. The V end lost 0 bases, the J end lost 6 bases, and 6 bases lay between the germline ends. The germline gives CDR1 SGHDN, CDR2 FVKESK. The CDR3 spans 14 residues. The CDR3 DNA sequence: TGTGCCAGCAGCCAAGAACTCTCTAATTCACCCCTCCACTTT. Residues: CASSQELSNSPLHF. The full variable domain, in which reference TRBV14 and TRBJ1-6 provide the parts outside the CDR3, is EAGVTQFPSHSVIEKGQTVTLRCDPISGHDNLYWYRRVMGKEIKFLLHFVKESKQDESGMPNNRFLAERTGGTYSTLKVQPAELEDSGVYFCASSQELSNSPLHFGNGTRLTVT.

This clone appeared a single time. The chain is built from TRBV7-2 and TRBJ2-1; D not resolved. Germline CDR1 is SGHTA and CDR2 is FQGNSA. Trimming removed 0 bases at V and 7 bases at J, with 4 bases between. This CDR3 is 12 amino acids long. In nucleotides, the CDR3 is TGTGCCAGCAGCTTAGCCCTGAATGAGCAGTTCTTC. It translates to CASSLALNEQFF.

The V and J genes are TRBV28 and TRBJ1-6, with 8 bases fitting TRBD1. Per germline, CDR1 MDHEN and CDR2 SYDVKM. The CDR3 consists of 15 residues. The junction had 4 bases not matched to a gene; V was cut back by 1 base and J by 8 bases. DNA of the CDR3: TGTGCCAGCAGTTTATCTTACAGGGGGGATTCACCCCTCCACTTT. This translates into CASSLSYRGDSPLHF.

The chain employs TRBV18 and TRBJ2-5; 11 bases are shared with TRBD2. The CDR3 runs to 17 residues. After removal of 4 bases from V and 5 bases from J, the junction contained 12 bases not matched to a gene. Germline CDR1 is KGHSH and CDR2 is LQKENI. The CDR3 DNA is TGTGCCAGCTCACAGAATATGCCTAGCGGGGGGACGGAGACCCAGTACTTC. This gives the protein CASSQNMPSGGTETQYF.

This chain uses TRBV5-4 with TRBJ2-2, with 8 bases identical to TRBD2. This CDR3 contains 16 residues. Looked up from germline, CDR1 is SGHNT and CDR2 is YYREEE (reference sequence). Losses at the gene ends were 4 bases for V and 5 bases for J; bases not matched to a gene: 10. The CDR3 DNA is TGTGCCAGCAGCGTCCCACAGCGGGAGAGGACCGGGGAGCTGTTTTTT. Translating it yields CASSVPQRERTGELFF.

The CDR3 bases are TGCGCCAGCAGCTTGAGCAGCATCAATGAGCAGTTCTTC. As protein: CASSLSSINEQFF. The V and J genes are TRBV5-1 and TRBJ2-1; D is unclear. The V end was cut by 1 base, the J end by 6 bases, with 8 bases between. The CDR3 has 13 amino acids. CDR1 and CDR2 (germline): SGHRS, YFSETQ.

The sample holds one count of this clone. V gene TRBV7-2 combines with J gene TRBJ1-5; perhaps TRBD1 as D (6 bases). CDR1 is SGHTA, CDR2 FQGNSA, per germline. This CDR3 is 14 amino acids long. Trimming took off 5 bases at V and 4 bases at J, with 12 bases between the two ends. The CDR3 bases are TGTGCCAGCAGCCTAGGGGGGGGTAATCAGCCCCAGCATTTT. It translates to CASSLGGGNQPQHF.

The J gene is TRBJ1-6, the V gene TRBV9; the match to TRBD1 covers 9 bases. J gave up 8 bases and V 5 bases, and 11 bases lay outside the gene matches. This CDR3 spans 16 amino acids. Germline V CDR1 and CDR2: SGDLS, YYNGEE. CDR3 nucleotides: TGTGCCAGCAGTTCCACGGGACAGGGTATAGATTCACCCCTCCACTTT. Its translation is CASSSTGQGIDSPLHF.

The J gene is TRBJ2-2, the V gene TRBV5-1, with D possibly matching TRBD1 (5 bases). Trimming shortened V by 5 bases and J by 1 base, and 6 bases separated the two germline ends. Germline V lookup: CDR1 SGHRS, CDR2 YFSETQ. This CDR3 has 13 amino acids. The CDR3 region is CASRTENTGELFF. CDR3 DNA: TGCGCCAGCAGGACAGAGAACACCGGGGAGCTGTTTTTT.

The rearrangement joins TRBV6-5 to TRBJ1-4; 7 nucleotides match TRBD1. This CDR3 is built from 15 residues. J was trimmed by 3 bases and V by 5 bases; bases with no gene match: 6. Germline V lookup: CDR1 MNHEY, CDR2 SVGAGI. The CDR3 region has the DNA TGTGCCAGCAGTACCTTCGGGACAGCTAATGAAAAACTGTTTTTT. It codes for CASSTFGTANEKLFF.

The rearrangement joins TRBV7-9 to TRBJ1-1; unclear D gene. This CDR3 spans 12 amino acids. Germline V gene data show CDR1 as SEHNR and CDR2 as FQNEAQ (reference sequence). The germline V and J ends were trimmed by 5 bases and 7 bases, with 11 bases remaining between them. The CDR3 loop reads CASSPQSYEAFF. CDR3 in DNA: TGTGCCAGCAGCCCTCAGAGCTATGAAGCTTTCTTT.

V gene TRBV2 combines with J gene TRBJ2-1; a weak D match, TRBD2 (6 bases). The V end was cut by 0 bases, the J end by 6 bases, with 12 bases between. Germline lookup yields CDR1 SNHLY and CDR2 FYNNEI. CDR3 size: 15 residues. The CDR3 DNA reads TGTGCCAGCAGTGAAGCTAGCGGAGCCCTCAATGAGCAGTTCTTC. Amino acid sequence: CASSEASGALNEQFF.

CDR3 DNA sequence: TGTGCCAGTAGTACGACTCTCTTTGACAGCTCCTACGAGCAGTACTTC. As protein: CASSTTLFDSSYEQYF. The chain carries TRBV19 and TRBJ2-7; D possibly corresponds to TRBD1 (5 bases). Trimming removed 4 bases from V and 0 bases from J, with 16 bases in between. This CDR3 has 16 amino acids. Germline V gene lookup returns CDR1 LNHDA and CDR2 SQIVND (reference sequence).

The rearrangement links TRBV2 to TRBJ1-2; D not certain. The CDR3 has 13 residues. V was pared by 3 bases and J by 8 bases, with 13 bases between. Germline lookup yields CDR1 SNHLY and CDR2 FYNNEI. The CDR3 region is CASSEVKGGGYTF. CDR3 bases: TGTGCCAGCAGTGAGGTGAAGGGCGGCGGCTACACCTTC.